This TCR beta chain is from a study of T cell repertoires in cytomegalovirus infection. Looking at the study overall: It was the public TCR beta signatures that indicated both CMV infection and matching HLA type. Study outcomes and limitations: Totalled public TCR beta family frequency picked out people who carried CMV plus the relevant HLA. Dominant in the ex vivo response were TCR beta clonotypes restricted by HLA-C and specific for CMV.

One entry per CDR3 protein, called by TCRdb with MiXCR from the reads. The table shows a few hundred thousand distinct CDR3 sequences, with roughly 15% occurring only once. Germline assignment: CDR1 SGHTA and CDR2 FQGNSA. J gave up 3 bases and V 6 bases, and 1 base lay outside the gene matches. The CDR3 has 12 residues. This clonotype was counted ten times or more. The antigen remains undetermined. The sequence was collected from a human donor in good health (CMV status not recorded). Some clones in this sample may be carry-over from other donors' samples. Sequenced input: PBMCs. J is TRBJ2-7 and V is TRBV7-2; 8 bases align to TRBD1. CDR3 DNA sequence: TGTGCCAGCAGAGGACAGGGCTACGAGCAGTACTTC. Its translation is CASRGQGYEQYF.